The next 20 T cell receptor beta chains were all read from a single sample in a study of response to subunit inactivated influenza vaccine. Using its own MiXCR run on the RT-PCR reads, TCRdb lists one record per CDR3 protein. Found here are some 300,000 distinct CDR3 sequences, about 20% of them singletons; the top ten hold under 13%. Sequenced material: PBMCs from blood, taken approximately 22 months after vaccination. The receptors derive from a man between 50 and 75 years old who received an inactivated influenza vaccine.

This clonotype occurred a few times. This chain's CDR3 is CASSLGLAGGSDTQYF. Here the CDR3 DNA reads TGCGCCAGCAGCCTCGGACTAGCGGGAGGGTCAGATACGCAGTATTTT. The V and J genes are TRBV5-1 and TRBJ2-3; TRBD2 agrees at 15 bases. Germline CDR1 SGHRS, CDR2 YFSETQ. This CDR3 region has 16 residues. Trimming removed 4 bases from V and 4 bases from J; junction bases left unmatched: 4.

The chain carries TRBV28 and TRBJ2-7, with D perhaps matching TRBD1 or TRBD2 (5 bases each). V was cut by 5 bases and J by 1 base, with 15 bases left in between. Germline assignment: CDR1 MDHEN and CDR2 SYDVKM. The CDR3 loop spans 15 amino acids. This CDR3 is CASSPPGGTSYEQYF. In DNA, the CDR3 is TGTGCCAGCAGTCCACCTGGGGGAACTTCCTACGAGCAGTACTTC.

This clonotype was seen a handful of times. The chain recombines TRBV20-1 with TRBJ2-1; no clear D gene. V was shortened by 1 base and J by 0 bases, with 13 bases between the two germline ends. The CDR3 is 16 amino acids. Germline assignment: CDR1 DFQATT and CDR2 SNEGSKA (reference sequence). CDR3 residues: CSARGLSAVSYNEQFF. In DNA, the CDR3 is TGCAGTGCTAGAGGCCTATCGGCGGTCTCCTACAATGAGCAGTTCTTC.

This clonotype came up a few times. The rearrangement joins TRBV10-3 to TRBJ2-7; tentative D call: TRBD1 (6 bases). Germline V CDR1 and CDR2: ENHRY, SYGVKD. The CDR3 totals 14 residues. The V gene lost 1 base and the J gene lost 3 bases, with 10 bases spanning the gap. The CDR3 loop reads CAISEYRVNYEQYF. In DNA form, the CDR3 reads TGTGCCATCAGTGAGTACAGGGTGAACTACGAGCAGTACTTC.

This chain uses TRBV4-3 with TRBJ2-5, with 7 nucleotides matching TRBD1. V lost 0 bases and J lost 2; bases outside the gene matches: 12. In germline, CDR1 is LGHNA, CDR2 YSLEER. This CDR3 is 18 amino acids long. CDR3 coding DNA: TGCGCCAGCAGCCAAGAAGTTATTGGAACAGGGGATCAAGAGACCCAGTACTTC. Protein sequence: CASSQEVIGTGDQETQYF.

A few counts support this clonotype. The CDR3 nucleotides are TGTGCCAGCAGTTACTCTGGAAAAAAACTGTTTTTT. Protein product: CASSYSGKKLFF. This chain uses TRBV6-5 with TRBJ1-4; D remains unclear. V shed 0 bases and J shed 9 bases, with 5 bases lying between them. Germline CDR1 is MNHEY and CDR2 is SVGAGI. The CDR3 loop spans 12 amino acids.

This clonotype was seen ten or more times. V is TRBV24-1 and J is TRBJ2-1; 9 bases fit TRBD2. Germline CDR1 is KGHDR and CDR2 is SFDVKD. V dropped 4 bases and J dropped 0; count of bases not matched to a gene: 12. This CDR3 comprises 19 residues. The CDR3 sequence: CATSEFPGLASVSYNEQFF. In DNA form, the CDR3 reads TGTGCCACCAGTGAATTCCCGGGACTAGCTTCCGTCTCCTACAATGAGCAGTTCTTC.

The sample holds a few counts of this clonotype. This rearrangement joins TRBV7-8 to TRBJ1-1; D perhaps matches TRBD1 (6 bases). This CDR3 comprises 17 residues. From germline, CDR1 is SGHVS and CDR2 FQNEAQ. Trimming cost V 5 bases and J 0 bases, with 19 bases left between them. DNA of the CDR3: TGTGCCAGCAGCATGCGGGACACCCTAAATTTGAACACTGAAGCTTTCTTT. It specifies CASSMRDTLNLNTEAFF.

The V and J genes are TRBV12-3 or TRBV12-4 and TRBJ1-2; tentative D call: TRBD1 (5 bases). Between the trimmed V and J ends, which lost 4 bases and 5 bases, there was a span of 14 bases. CDR3 length equals 14 residues. The CDR3 protein is CASSSRDGYYGYTF. The CDR3 DNA reads as TGTGCCAGCAGTTCTCGGGACGGTTATTATGGCTACACCTTC.

This chain connects TRBV30 to TRBJ2-6; possibly TRBD1 for D (5 bases). The CDR3 loop spans 18 amino acids. With 2 bases removed from V and 0 bases from J, the gap between germline ends came to 17 bases. Germline assignment: CDR1 GTSNPN and CDR2 SVGIG (reference sequence). CDR3 sequence (DNA): TGTGCCTGGAGTACCCTCTACAGGACGACCTCTGGGGCCAACGTCCTGACTTTC. This translates into CAWSTLYRTTSGANVLTF.

This sequence joins TRBV12-3 or TRBV12-4 and TRBJ2-2; D gene unclear. V was shortened by 7 bases and J by 4 bases, with 7 bases between the two germline ends. The CDR3 covers 12 residues. CDR3 amino acids: CASNWGTGELFF. The CDR3 DNA is TGTGCCAGCAATTGGGGCACCGGGGAGCTGTTTTTT.

This clonotype was counted many times. The gene calls are TRBV7-2 and TRBJ1-1; no firm D call. The CDR3 extends over 15 amino acids. Trimming took off 5 bases at V and 1 base at J, with 14 bases between the two ends. Germline V lookup: CDR1 SGHTA, CDR2 FQGNSA. The CDR3 reads CASSNSGHRNTEAFF. CDR3 nucleotide sequence: TGTGCCAGCAGCAACTCGGGTCACAGGAACACTGAAGCTTTCTTT.

This clonotype was counted only a few times. This rearrangement joins TRBV4-1 to TRBJ1-1, with D perhaps matching TRBD1 (5 bases). The CDR3 consists of 15 residues. Germline CDR1 and CDR2: MGHRA and YSYEKL. Trimming pared 1 base from V and 3 bases from J, leaving 12 bases between. DNA of the CDR3: TGCGCCAGCAGCCAAGCCGGGACCACACACACTGAAGCTTTCTTT. It specifies CASSQAGTTHTEAFF.

The CDR3 sequence is CASSLGGWLNNEQFF. CDR3 in DNA: TGTGCCAGCAGCTTAGGAGGGTGGCTGAACAATGAGCAGTTCTTC. The chain uses TRBV7-2 and TRBJ2-1; D perhaps matches TRBD2 (5 bases). The CDR3 runs to 15 residues. Germline assignment: CDR1 SGHTA and CDR2 FQGNSA. V lost 1 base to trimming and J lost 5 bases, with 12 bases between them.

This clonotype was seen a few times. The chain has TRBV20-1 and TRBJ1-5, with D possibly matching TRBD1 (6 bases). The CDR3 spans 12 residues. V lost 4 bases to trimming and J lost 4 bases, with 8 bases between them. Germline-derived CDR1 and CDR2 are DFQATT and SNEGSKA (reference sequence). DNA for the CDR3: TGCAGTGCTACCAGGGGAAATCAGCCCCAGCATTTT. Translated: CSATRGNQPQHF.

V usage is TRBV6-2 or TRBV6-3 and J usage is TRBJ2-7; D remains unclear. Trimming pared 2 bases from V and 2 bases from J, leaving 10 bases between. Germline lookup yields CDR1 MNHEY and CDR2 SVGEGT. The CDR3 contains 14 residues. The CDR3 DNA is TGTGCCAGCAGTTACCAGACGGAAACCTACGAGCAGTACTTC. This sequence encodes CASSYQTETYEQYF.

This sequence joins TRBV5-5 and TRBJ2-1; TRBD2 matches at 10 bases. V trimming: 3 bases; J trimming: 4 bases; junction bases outside the gene matches: 1. The CDR3 is made up of 14 amino acids. Germline assignment: CDR1 SGHKS and CDR2 YYEKEE (reference sequence). The CDR3 DNA sequence: TGTGCCAGCAGCTGGACTAGCGGATACAATGAGCAGTTCTTC. Translated: CASSWTSGYNEQFF.

The J gene is TRBJ1-5, the V gene TRBV28, with unresolved D. Germline CDR1 MDHEN, CDR2 SYDVKM. Between the trimmed V and J ends, which lost 3 bases and 0 bases, there was a span of 9 bases. CDR3 length: 15 residues. DNA of the CDR3: TGTGCCAGCAGTTTGTCTGCCGGTAGCAATCAGCCCCAGCATTTT. This gives the protein CASSLSAGSNQPQHF.

The chain carries TRBV5-1 and TRBJ2-3; D is perhaps TRBD1 (7 bases). Deletions cut 4 bases from V and 5 bases from J, with 14 bases between. CDR3 size: 14 residues. Germline values: CDR1 SGHRS, CDR2 YFSETQ. In DNA, the CDR3 is TGCGCCAGCAGCATCAGGGGGGTAGTAGATACGCAGTATTTT. This gives the protein CASSIRGVVDTQYF.

This clonotype has only a few counts. V is TRBV6-1 and J is TRBJ2-2; 9 bases map to TRBD2. V shed 3 bases, J shed 8 bases, and the junction held 4 bases outside the gene matches. Germline CDR1 is MNHNS and CDR2 is SASEGT. CDR3 length: 14 residues. DNA for the CDR3: TGTGCCAGCAGTGAGCGGGAGGGCCCAGGGGAGCTGTTTTTT. Amino acids: CASSEREGPGELFF.